A single sample gave rise to the 29 T cell receptor beta chains below, sequenced in a study of T-cell reconstitution after alpha-beta-depleted transplantation in children. Unique molecular identifiers were incorporated during preparation of the TCRbeta library. TCRdb re-analysed the PCR reads in MiXCR, keeping a single row per CDR3 protein. The sample comprises some 280,000 distinct CDR3 sequences, 9.9% of which are singletons, and 10% rests with the top ten. This specimen consisted of PBMCs from the stem cell graft donor, obtained from the stem cell graft. The receptors were sampled from a human donor who donated a stem cell graft to a child with SCID.

V and J are TRBV20-1 and TRBJ1-4; the D gene is possibly TRBD1 (6 bases). The germline CDR1 and CDR2 sequences are DFQATT and SNEGSKA (reference sequence). CDR3 length equals 13 residues. Trimming took 5 bases from V and 8 from J, leaving 15 bases between them. Here the CDR3 DNA reads TGCAGTGCTCGGGGGGGCATGCCAGAAAAACTGTTTTTT. This translates into CSARGGMPEKLFF.

This clonotype was counted only a few times. The V and J genes are TRBV5-1 and TRBJ1-1; D not resolved. Trimming took off 5 bases at V and 1 base at J, with 12 bases between the two ends. This CDR3 is 14 amino acids long. Germline loops: CDR1 SGHRS, CDR2 YFSETQ. The CDR3 here is CASRPGGPNTEAFF. CDR3 DNA: TGCGCCAGCAGGCCGGGTGGGCCGAACACTGAAGCTTTCTTT.

This clonotype was observed a few times. The chain has TRBV7-2 and TRBJ2-3; 9 bases fit TRBD2. With V trimmed by 3 bases and J by 4 bases, 5 bases remained unmatched. The germline CDR1 and CDR2 sequences are SGHTA and FQGNSA. The CDR3 is made up of 15 amino acids. CDR3: CASSFLAGSPDTQYF. The CDR3 bases are TGTGCCAGCAGCTTTCTAGCGGGGTCCCCAGATACGCAGTATTTT. Complete variable domain (other parts from reference TRBV7-2 and TRBJ2-3): GAGVSQSPSNKVTEKGKDVELRCDPISGHTALYWYRQSLGQGLEFLIYFQGNSAPDKSGLPSDRFSAERTGGSVSTLTIQRTQQEDSAVYLCASSFLAGSPDTQYFGPGTRLTVL.

This clonotype was detected only a few times. The chain employs TRBV6-1 and TRBJ1-2; the match to TRBD1 covers 8 bases. The CDR3 is made up of 14 amino acids. V was clipped by 2 bases and J by 2 bases; unmatched bases: 1. The germline V gene has CDR1 MNHNS and CDR2 SASEGT. CDR3 in amino acids: CASSETGGNYGYTF. DNA of the CDR3: TGTGCCAGCAGTGAAACAGGGGGAAACTATGGCTACACCTTC.

This clonotype was detected many times. A junction boundary mismatches the germline segment, possibly from a read error. The CDR3, as DNA: TGTCAGGTCTCCCCTGAAGCTTTCTTT. Protein sequence: CQVSPEAFF. The chain uses TRBV29-1 and TRBJ1-1, with D unresolved. CDR1 is SQVTM, CDR2 ANQGSEA, per germline. The CDR3 is 9 amino acids.

This clonotype turned up a few times. The V and J genes are TRBV5-1 and TRBJ2-1, with D perhaps given as TRBD1 or TRBD2 (6 bases each). The CDR3 totals 14 residues. V was clipped by 1 base and J by 6 bases, with 11 bases between them. Germline CDR1 and CDR2: SGHRS and YFSETQ. The CDR3 protein is CASSLRGEFNEQFF. DNA for the CDR3: TGCGCCAGCAGCTTGAGGGGGGAATTCAATGAGCAGTTCTTC.

This clonotype was counted a few times. The chain uses TRBV5-1 and TRBJ2-2; possibly TRBD1 or TRBD2 for D (5 bases each). The ends were cut back, 2 bases at V and 4 bases at J, with 12 bases in the middle. The CDR3 runs to 15 residues. Looked up from germline, CDR1 is SGHRS and CDR2 is YFSETQ. CDR3 protein: CASSFEGRTTGELFF. CDR3 DNA sequence: TGCGCCAGCAGCTTTGAGGGACGAACCACCGGGGAGCTGTTTTTT.

This clonotype occurred many times. The rearrangement links TRBV12-3 or TRBV12-4 to TRBJ1-1; TRBD1 aligns across 8 bases. V shed 6 bases, J shed 4 bases, and the junction held 7 bases outside the gene matches. This CDR3 is built from 14 residues. The CDR3 is CASRPRGQSTEAFF. CDR3 bases: TGTGCCAGCAGGCCCAGGGGGCAGAGCACTGAAGCTTTCTTT.

There are a few counts of this clonotype. V and J are TRBV9 and TRBJ2-3, with 10 bases identical to TRBD2. V dropped 4 bases and J dropped 5; count of bases not matched to a gene: 13. Germline V CDR1 and CDR2: SGDLS, YYNGEE. The CDR3 extends over 17 amino acids. CDR3 amino acids: CASSLLTTAGGRDTQYF. The CDR3 region has the DNA TGTGCCAGCAGCCTACTTACGACAGCGGGGGGGCGAGATACGCAGTATTTT.

This clonotype was found many times. V is TRBV5-1 and J is TRBJ1-2; perhaps TRBD1 as D (5 bases). This CDR3 is built from 14 residues. Trimming shortened V by 5 bases and J by 0 bases, and 11 bases separated the two germline ends. The germline V gene encodes CDR1 SGHRS and CDR2 YFSETQ. The DNA of the CDR3 is TGCGCCAGCAGGCTAGGGACCGCTAACTATGGCTACACCTTC. Its protein is CASRLGTANYGYTF.

The rearrangement links TRBV27 to TRBJ2-2; TRBD2 matches at 9 bases. J lost 2 bases, V lost 5 bases, and 9 bases had no gene match. The length of the CDR3 is 17 residues. Per germline, CDR1 MNHEY and CDR2 SMNVEV (reference sequence). The CDR3 DNA is TGTGCCAGCAGTCCAGACCTAGCGGGGTTCAACACCGGGGAGCTGTTTTTT. The encoded protein is CASSPDLAGFNTGELFF.

There are many counts of this clonotype. The chain has TRBV20-1 and TRBJ2-3; D may be TRBD2 (6 bases). V lost 0 bases to trimming and J lost 1 base, with 8 bases between them. The CDR3 totals 14 residues. Per the germline V gene, CDR1 is DFQATT and CDR2 is SNEGSKA (reference sequence). The DNA for the CDR3 is TGCAGTGCTAGAGAAGCGGGCCGCACAGATACGCAGTATTTT. Translating gives CSAREAGRTDTQYF.

This clonotype was detected only a few times. The J gene is TRBJ2-1, the V gene TRBV5-1; the match to TRBD2 covers 8 bases. This CDR3 has 17 residues. V lost 3 bases, J lost 0 bases, and 8 bases stayed unmatched. The germline gives CDR1 SGHRS, CDR2 YFSETQ. The CDR3, as DNA: TGCGCCAGCAGCTCCGGGGGGGCACAGAGCTCCTACAATGAGCAGTTCTTC. Residues: CASSSGGAQSSYNEQFF.

A few counts support this clonotype. The chain employs TRBV2 and TRBJ2-5, with D perhaps matching TRBD1 or TRBD2 (5 bases each). The CDR3 spans 14 residues. Germline V CDR1 and CDR2: SNHLY, FYNNEI. Trimming removed 1 base at V and 1 base at J, with 7 bases between. CDR3 loop: CASSEGGTQETQYF. DNA of the CDR3: TGTGCCAGCAGTGAAGGGGGGACCCAAGAGACCCAGTACTTC.

The J gene is TRBJ2-3, the V gene TRBV7-6; the D is unclear. The ends were cut back, 2 bases at V and 6 bases at J, with 12 bases in the middle. This CDR3 is 14 amino acids long. CDR1 SGHVS and CDR2 FNYEAQ come from the germline V gene. For the CDR3, the DNA is TGTGCCAGCAGCTTACGGGCCGTTAACGATACGCAGTATTTT. Protein sequence: CASSLRAVNDTQYF.

This clonotype was seen a few times. The CDR3 region is CASSQGSIADTQYF. The CDR3 DNA reads TGCGCCAGCAGCCAAGGGAGTATCGCAGATACGCAGTATTTT. The chain joins TRBV4-1 to TRBJ2-3; D remains ambiguous. The CDR3 consists of 14 residues. From germline, CDR1 is MGHRA and CDR2 YSYEKL. V was pared by 1 base and J by 4 bases, with 9 bases between.

The V call is TRBV9, the J call TRBJ2-1, with D possibly TRBD1 on 6 matching bases. Germline-derived CDR1 and CDR2 are SGDLS and YYNGEE. V was cut by 0 bases and J by 3 bases, with 16 bases left in between. The CDR3 consists of 17 residues. This CDR3 is CASSVAVTGNDYNEQFF. The CDR3, as DNA: TGTGCCAGCAGCGTAGCCGTGACAGGCAACGACTACAATGAGCAGTTCTTC.

The gene calls are TRBV6-5 and TRBJ2-5; no definite D call. Per the germline V gene, CDR1 is MNHEY and CDR2 is SVGAGI. V was trimmed by 5 bases and J by 7 bases, leaving 8 bases between them. The length of the CDR3 is 11 residues. Here the CDR3 reads CASSTPGTQYF. The DNA of the CDR3 is TGTGCCAGCAGTACCCCGGGGACCCAGTACTTC.

The J gene is TRBJ2-1, the V gene TRBV5-1; 10 nucleotides align to TRBD1. The CDR3 has 15 residues. The germline V gene encodes CDR1 SGHRS and CDR2 YFSETQ. Unmatched junction bases numbered 3, after V lost 0 bases and J lost 6 bases. CDR3 region: CASSLVGQGVNEQFF. In DNA form, the CDR3 reads TGCGCCAGCAGCTTGGTAGGACAGGGGGTCAATGAGCAGTTCTTC. Full variable domain (outside the CDR3, taken from reference TRBV5-1 and TRBJ2-1): KAGVTQTPRYLIKTRGQQVTLSCSPISGHRSVSWYQQTPGQGLQFLFEYFSETQRNKGNFPGRFSGRQFSNSRSEMNVSTLELGDSALYLCASSLVGQGVNEQFFGPGTRLTVL.

This clonotype was observed many times. This chain links TRBV2 with TRBJ1-1, with a possible D match to TRBD1 (5 bases). Trimming removed 8 bases at V and 4 bases at J, with 14 bases between. The CDR3 loop spans 13 amino acids. Looked up from germline, CDR1 is SNHLY and CDR2 is FYNNEI. The DNA of the CDR3 is TGTGCCAGCTCTTCAAGGGGCGGCACTGAAGCTTTCTTT. Translating gives CASSSRGGTEAFF.

V and J are TRBV5-1 and TRBJ2-1; 16 nucleotides line up with TRBD2. CDR1 SGHRS and CDR2 YFSETQ come from the germline V gene. The CDR3 covers 16 residues. J lost 4 bases, V lost 3 bases, and 1 base had no gene match. The CDR3 is CASSWGLAGGYNEQFF. The CDR3 nucleotides are TGCGCCAGCAGCTGGGGACTAGCGGGGGGGTACAATGAGCAGTTCTTC.

This clonotype showed up many times. The chain employs TRBV5-1 and TRBJ1-1, with D perhaps TRBD1 (5 bases). Trimming shortened V by 4 bases and J by 0 bases, and 10 bases separated the two germline ends. This CDR3 spans 14 amino acids. The V gene's germline CDR1 is SGHRS and CDR2 YFSETQ. This CDR3 is CASSRDGMNTEAFF. In DNA, the CDR3 is TGCGCCAGCAGCCGGGACGGCATGAACACTGAAGCTTTCTTT. Based on the CDR3 plus reference TRBV5-1 and TRBJ1-1, the full variable domain is KAGVTQTPRYLIKTRGQQVTLSCSPISGHRSVSWYQQTPGQGLQFLFEYFSETQRNKGNFPGRFSGRQFSNSRSEMNVSTLELGDSALYLCASSRDGMNTEAFFGQGTRLTVV.

This clonotype was seen at least ten times. The J gene is TRBJ2-1, the V gene TRBV29-1; D ambiguous. V was shortened by 1 base and J by 5 bases, with 15 bases between the two germline ends. The CDR3 covers 15 residues. The germline V gene has CDR1 SQVTM and CDR2 ANQGSEA. The CDR3 nucleotides read TGCAGCGTTGAAGTCGACTTTGGTGTGGACAATGAGCAGTTCTTC. This translates into CSVEVDFGVDNEQFF.

V usage is TRBV20-1 and J usage is TRBJ2-6; D unclear. The CDR3 consists of 18 residues. Trimming removed 0 bases from V and 0 bases from J, with 15 bases in between. Looked up from germline, CDR1 is DFQATT and CDR2 is SNEGSKA (reference sequence). The CDR3 region is CSAREVEPVRSGANVLTF. In DNA, the CDR3 is TGCAGTGCTAGAGAAGTAGAGCCAGTTCGCTCTGGGGCCAACGTCCTGACTTTC.

This clonotype showed up just a few times. The gene calls are TRBV2 and TRBJ2-7; D unresolved. Per germline, CDR1 SNHLY and CDR2 FYNNEI. V was cut by 2 bases and J by 3 bases, with 8 bases left in between. This CDR3 has 13 amino acids. CDR3 protein: CASSENGIYEQYF. DNA of the CDR3: TGTGCCAGCAGTGAAAACGGCATCTACGAGCAGTACTTC.

This clonotype was detected only a few times. V and J are TRBV5-6 and TRBJ1-1, with D perhaps TRBD1 (5 bases). Between the trimmed V and J ends, which lost 4 bases and 0 bases, there was a span of 13 bases. Looked up from germline, CDR1 is SGHDT and CDR2 is YYEEEE. The CDR3 is 15 residues long. CDR3 sequence (DNA): TGTGCCAGCAGCGGCTGGGGACGGGTGAACACTGAAGCTTTCTTT. It codes for CASSGWGRVNTEAFF. The variable domain in full, completed from reference TRBV5-6 and TRBJ1-1, reads DAGVTQSPTHLIKTRGQQVTLRCSPKSGHDTVSWYQQALGQGPQFIFQYYEEEERQRGNFPDRFSGHQFPNYSSELNVNALLLGDSALYLCASSGWGRVNTEAFFGQGTRLTVV.

The chain joins TRBV20-1 to TRBJ1-4; TRBD1 matches 7 bases. CDR3 length: 14 residues. Losses at the gene ends were 6 bases for V and 5 bases for J; bases not matched to a gene: 9. CDR1 is DFQATT, CDR2 SNEGSKA, per germline (reference sequence). In DNA, the CDR3 is TGCAGTGCCAAAAAACCGGGACAGAATGAAAAACTGTTTTTT. It encodes CSAKKPGQNEKLFF.

The chain employs TRBV15 and TRBJ2-2, with 8 bases lining up with TRBD1. The CDR3 is 13 amino acids. V lost 9 bases, J lost 3 bases, and 3 bases stayed unmatched. Germline-derived CDR1 and CDR2 are LNHNV and YYDKDF (reference sequence). CDR3 residues: CATDRGYTGELFF. CDR3 nucleotides: TGTGCCACAGACAGGGGATACACCGGGGAGCTGTTTTTT.

The rearrangement uses TRBV5-1 and TRBJ2-7, with 7 bases aligning to TRBD2. This CDR3 is 15 amino acids long. The V gene end was trimmed by 1 base and the J gene end by 1 base; junction bases not matched to a gene: 5. In germline, CDR1 is SGHRS, CDR2 YFSETQ. CDR3 DNA: TGCGCCAGCAGCTTGAGTTGGGAGGGTTCCTACGAGCAGTACTTC. Encoded protein: CASSLSWEGSYEQYF.